These T cell receptor beta chains were read from a single sample in a study of T-cell memory formation after mild COVID-19. TCRdb recomputed calls from the 5' RACE reads with MiXCR, one row per CDR3 protein. The profile shows 550,000 to 650,000 distinct CDR3 sequences, 15% to 20% of them singletons. Sequencing used PBMCs or a T cell subset sorted from them (not recorded which). These receptor sequences come from an adult woman who had mild COVID-19 (a few samples of this study predate the infection). Cell type and time point are not known. Both conserved end residues are part of each CDR3. Each record gives: CDR3 DNA, CDR3 protein, CDR3 length, D gene, clone size, J gene, V gene. The D gene is left open where the match is weak. Not all rows give a size; the values are once, few, many and, for expanded clones, a class.

cdr3_nt: TGTGCCAGCAGCTTCCCAGGAGGTAACTATGGCTACACCTTC
cdr3_aa: CASSFPGGNYGYTF
cdr3_length: 14
d_call: NA
clone_size: NA
j_call: TRBJ1-2
v_call: TRBV7-9

cdr3_nt: TGCAGTGCTAGGGGGCCAAACAATCAGCCCCAGCATTTT
cdr3_aa: CSARGPNNQPQHF
cdr3_length: 13
d_call: NA
clone_size: few
j_call: TRBJ1-5
v_call: TRBV20-1

cdr3_nt: TGTGCCAGCAGTTACTCCGGCGGATACTACGAGCAGTACTTC
cdr3_aa: CASSYSGGYYEQYF
cdr3_length: 14
d_call: NA
clone_size: few
j_call: TRBJ2-7
v_call: TRBV6-2/TRBV6-3

cdr3_nt: TGTGCCAGCAGTAGATACAGGGGGACTGGGGCCAACGTCCTGACTTTC
cdr3_aa: CASSRYRGTGANVLTF
cdr3_length: 16
d_call: TRBD1
clone_size: NA
j_call: TRBJ2-6
v_call: TRBV27

cdr3_nt: TGTGCCAGCAGTTCCTTGGGAAGCTCCTACAATGAGCAGTTCTTC
cdr3_aa: CASSSLGSSYNEQFF
cdr3_length: 15
d_call: NA
clone_size: many
j_call: TRBJ2-1
v_call: TRBV12-3/TRBV12-4

cdr3_nt: TGTGCCAGCAGCCTTATAGACAGTTACATGAACACTGAAGCTTTCTTT
cdr3_aa: CASSLIDSYMNTEAFF
cdr3_length: 16
d_call: NA
clone_size: few
j_call: TRBJ1-1
v_call: TRBV14

cdr3_nt: TGTGCCAGCAGCTTAGAGTATAAGACAGGGGGCCAAGACACTGAAGCTTTCTTT
cdr3_aa: CASSLEYKTGGQDTEAFF
cdr3_length: 18
d_call: TRBD1
clone_size: few
j_call: TRBJ1-1
v_call: TRBV7-8

cdr3_nt: TGTGCCAGCAGTTACGGGGCAGGGGGGCATCAGCCCCAGCATTTT
cdr3_aa: CASSYGAGGHQPQHF
cdr3_length: 15
d_call: TRBD1
clone_size: NA
j_call: TRBJ1-5
v_call: TRBV6-2/TRBV6-3

cdr3_nt: TGTGCCACCACTACTCGGACTAGCGGGAGCTACGAGCAGTACTTC
cdr3_aa: CATTTRTSGSYEQYF
cdr3_length: 15
d_call: TRBD2
clone_size: few
j_call: TRBJ2-7
v_call: TRBV15

cdr3_nt: TGTGCCAGCCTCGGGGCCTCGGGGGCCAAAAACATTCAGTACTTC
cdr3_aa: CASLGASGAKNIQYF
cdr3_length: 15
d_call: NA
clone_size: NA
j_call: TRBJ2-4
v_call: TRBV2

cdr3_nt: TGTGCCAGCAGACCCGGGACGACGGAGACCCAGTACTTC
cdr3_aa: CASRPGTTETQYF
cdr3_length: 13
d_call: NA
clone_size: many
j_call: TRBJ2-5
v_call: TRBV5-5

cdr3_nt: TGTGCCAGCAGCCGCCTCAAACCCGGACAGGCGCTTGACGAGCAGTACTTC
cdr3_aa: CASSRLKPGQALDEQYF
cdr3_length: 17
d_call: TRBD1
clone_size: NA
j_call: TRBJ2-7
v_call: TRBV14

cdr3_nt: TGTGCCAGCAGCTTAGTAACACAGGGAGAGGATGGCTACACCTTC
cdr3_aa: CASSLVTQGEDGYTF
cdr3_length: 15
d_call: NA
clone_size: many
j_call: TRBJ1-2
v_call: TRBV7-8

cdr3_nt: TGTGCCAGCAGCTTGGGACAGAATCTCATGAACACTGAAGCTTTCTTT
cdr3_aa: CASSLGQNLMNTEAFF
cdr3_length: 16
d_call: NA
clone_size: many
j_call: TRBJ1-1
v_call: TRBV5-5

cdr3_nt: TGTGCCAGCAGCCCTGGAGGACTAGCGGACAACTCCTACGAGCAGTACTTC
cdr3_aa: CASSPGGLADNSYEQYF
cdr3_length: 17
d_call: TRBD2
clone_size: few
j_call: TRBJ2-7
v_call: TRBV4-2

cdr3_nt: TGTGCCAGCACTACCGGGACTAGCAGAACCACAGATACGCAGTATTTT
cdr3_aa: CASTTGTSRTTDTQYF
cdr3_length: 16
d_call: TRBD2
clone_size: few
j_call: TRBJ2-3
v_call: TRBV12-3/TRBV12-4

cdr3_nt: TGCGCCAGCAGCGATAGACAGGCCGGAGAAAACATTCAGTACTTC
cdr3_aa: CASSDRQAGENIQYF
cdr3_length: 15
d_call: NA
clone_size: NA
j_call: TRBJ2-4
v_call: TRBV5-1

cdr3_nt: TGTGCCAGTAGGGCCGGGTATATTACTGACCGATACGGGGAGCTGTTTTTT
cdr3_aa: CASRAGYITDRYGELFF
cdr3_length: 17
d_call: NA
clone_size: NA
j_call: TRBJ2-2
v_call: TRBV19

cdr3_nt: TGTGCCAGCTCACCACTTCCCTGGACAGGCTTGAACCACGAGCAGTACTTC
cdr3_aa: CASSPLPWTGLNHEQYF
cdr3_length: 17
d_call: TRBD1
clone_size: NA
j_call: TRBJ2-7
v_call: TRBV18

cdr3_nt: TGTGCCAGCAGCCCAGTCATTGTCCAGGGGGTTTATAGCACAGATACGCAGTATTTT
cdr3_aa: CASSPVIVQGVYSTDTQYF
cdr3_length: 19
d_call: TRBD1
clone_size: NA
j_call: TRBJ2-3
v_call: TRBV7-9

cdr3_nt: TGTGCCACCAGCAGATCATCGGGACTAAATACGCAGTATTTT
cdr3_aa: CATSRSSGLNTQYF
cdr3_length: 14
d_call: TRBD2
clone_size: NA
j_call: TRBJ2-3
v_call: TRBV15

cdr3_nt: TGTGCCAGCAGCTTGTGGACTAGCGGCAACAATGAGCAGTTCTTC
cdr3_aa: CASSLWTSGNNEQFF
cdr3_length: 15
d_call: TRBD2
clone_size: NA
j_call: TRBJ2-1
v_call: TRBV7-2

cdr3_nt: TGTGCCATCAGTGAGTTGGGGAGTCGGCAGGGGGGCGATGAGCAGTTCTTC
cdr3_aa: CAISELGSRQGGDEQFF
cdr3_length: 17
d_call: NA
clone_size: NA
j_call: TRBJ2-1
v_call: TRBV10-3

cdr3_nt: TGTGCCAGCAGCGTTGCACAGGGGTACTACGAGCAGTACTTC
cdr3_aa: CASSVAQGYYEQYF
cdr3_length: 14
d_call: TRBD1
clone_size: once
j_call: TRBJ2-7
v_call: TRBV9

cdr3_nt: TGCGCCAGCAGCCCCCGACAGGGGCCAGATACGCAGTATTTT
cdr3_aa: CASSPRQGPDTQYF
cdr3_length: 14
d_call: TRBD1
clone_size: many
j_call: TRBJ2-3
v_call: TRBV5-1

cdr3_nt: TGTGCCATCAGGGGAGGAGTTTCTGGCTACACCTTC
cdr3_aa: CAIRGGVSGYTF
cdr3_length: 12
d_call: NA
clone_size: few
j_call: TRBJ1-2
v_call: TRBV10-3

cdr3_nt: TGCGCCAGCAGCCAGACGGGGGGACTAGCGGGAGGACACAATGATCAGTTCTTC
cdr3_aa: CASSQTGGLAGGHNDQFF
cdr3_length: 18
d_call: TRBD2
clone_size: NA
j_call: TRBJ2-1
v_call: TRBV4-3

cdr3_nt: TGTGCCACCAGTGAGGGACGGCCACCTACCTACGAGCAGTACTTC
cdr3_aa: CATSEGRPPTYEQYF
cdr3_length: 15
d_call: NA
clone_size: NA
j_call: TRBJ2-7
v_call: TRBV24-1

cdr3_nt: TGTGCCAGCAGCCAAGGCAACCTGATTCTACGTCAAGAGACCCAGTACTTC
cdr3_aa: CASSQGNLILRQETQYF
cdr3_length: 17
d_call: NA
clone_size: NA
j_call: TRBJ2-5
v_call: TRBV14

cdr3_nt: TGTGCCATCGGACAGGGAGTAGAGCCCCAGCATTTT
cdr3_aa: CAIGQGVEPQHF
cdr3_length: 12
d_call: TRBD1
clone_size: NA
j_call: TRBJ1-5
v_call: TRBV10-3

cdr3_nt: TGCGCCAGCATGGTGGCGACGAACACCGGGGAGCTGTTTTTT
cdr3_aa: CASMVATNTGELFF
cdr3_length: 14
d_call: NA
clone_size: NA
j_call: TRBJ2-2
v_call: TRBV5-1

cdr3_nt: TGTGCCAGCGGGTTCAGGGGGGGAACTGAAGCTTTCTTT
cdr3_aa: CASGFRGGTEAFF
cdr3_length: 13
d_call: TRBD1
clone_size: NA
j_call: TRBJ1-1
v_call: TRBV7-6

cdr3_nt: TGCAGTGCTTCGACTTCCACTGGTGGAGAGCAGTACTTC
cdr3_aa: CSASTSTGGEQYF
cdr3_length: 13
d_call: NA
clone_size: few
j_call: TRBJ2-7
v_call: TRBV20-1

cdr3_nt: TGTGCCAGCAGCCACAGACGCGGAGGGATCCAAGAGACCCAGTACTTC
cdr3_aa: CASSHRRGGIQETQYF
cdr3_length: 16
d_call: NA
clone_size: few
j_call: TRBJ2-5
v_call: TRBV7-2

cdr3_nt: TGTGCCAGCAGCAGATTATCCGGGGAGCTGTTTTTT
cdr3_aa: CASSRLSGELFF
cdr3_length: 12
d_call: NA
clone_size: few
j_call: TRBJ2-2
v_call: TRBV7-6

cdr3_nt: TGCAGCGTTGATGACCCAGTCAGACAAGAGACCCAGTACTTC
cdr3_aa: CSVDDPVRQETQYF
cdr3_length: 14
d_call: NA
clone_size: few
j_call: TRBJ2-5
v_call: TRBV29-1